This is a list of T cell receptor beta chains from one sample in a study of blood T cell repertoires in COVID-19. Some clones are missing from TCRdb's copy, which holds only in-frame ones; the method was immunoSEQ multiplex PCR. The sample holds fewer than 120,000 clones, 88% seen once. The sample taken for sequencing was peripheral blood. These receptors originate from a woman aged 45 to 65 with acute or convalescent COVID-19. The CDR3 runs from the conserved cysteine through the conserved F or W. A D gene is named only where the DNA matches it firmly. A row's size may be missing; if present it is once, few, many or a size class.

J: TRBJ1-3
size: NA
V: TRBV7-9
D: TRBD1
length: 16
DNA: TGTGCCAGCAGCAATCGACAGGGGGACTCTGGAAACACCATATATTTT
CDR3: CASSNRQGDSGNTIYF

J: TRBJ2-1
size: NA
V: TRBV6-6
D: TRBD1
length: 13
DNA: TGTGCCAGCCGTGATACAGGGGGCGGTGAGCAGTTCTTC
CDR3: CASRDTGGGEQFF

J: TRBJ1-5
size: NA
V: TRBV3-1/TRBV3-2
D: NA
length: 12
DNA: TGTGCCAGCAGCCAAGGAGGGGGGGCCCAGCATTTT
CDR3: CASSQGGGAQHF

J: TRBJ2-1
size: once
V: TRBV7-9
D: TRBD2
length: 15
DNA: TGTGCCAGCAGCTTAGACGGACTAGCACACAATGAGCAGTTCTTC
CDR3: CASSLDGLAHNEQFF

J: TRBJ2-7
size: NA
V: TRBV19
D: TRBD1
length: 13
DNA: TGTGCCAGTAGTAGAACGGACAGGGACGGGCAGTACTTC
CDR3: CASSRTDRDGQYF

J: TRBJ2-3
size: NA
V: TRBV27
D: TRBD2
length: 17
DNA: TGTGCCAGCAGTCCCTTTGGGGGAGCGGGGGTCACAGATACGCAGTATTTT
CDR3: CASSPFGGAGVTDTQYF

J: TRBJ2-7
size: NA
V: TRBV5-1
D: NA
length: 15
DNA: TGCGCCAGCAGCTTGGCTGCGGGAATCTCCTACGAGCAGTACTTC
CDR3: CASSLAAGISYEQYF

J: TRBJ2-3
size: NA
V: TRBV6-1
D: TRBD2
length: 16
DNA: TGTGCCAGCAGTGAACTTGCGGGAGGTCTCACAGATACGCAGTATTTT
CDR3: CASSELAGGLTDTQYF

J: TRBJ1-5
size: NA
V: TRBV6-1
D: TRBD1
length: 16
DNA: TGTGCCAGCAGTGACCGAGGACAGGGTAGGGATCAGCCCCAGCATTTT
CDR3: CASSDRGQGRDQPQHF

J: TRBJ2-7
size: NA
V: TRBV5-1
D: TRBD1
length: 17
DNA: TGCGCCAGCAGCGTAGGACAGGGGGCGCGTTGGCAATACGAGCAGTACTTC
CDR3: CASSVGQGARWQYEQYF

J: TRBJ2-1
size: NA
V: TRBV14
D: NA
length: 13
DNA: TGTGCCAGCAGCCGCAGATGGGACATCTCGCAGTTCTTC
CDR3: CASSRRWDISQFF

J: TRBJ2-7
size: NA
V: TRBV13
D: NA
length: 17
DNA: TGTGCCAGCAGCTTCGGCCCCGGAGGGGCCCCGTCCTACGAGCAGTACTTC
CDR3: CASSFGPGGAPSYEQYF

J: TRBJ1-4
size: NA
V: TRBV5-1
D: NA
length: 12
DNA: TGCGCCAGCAGTTCCGGAGGAGAAAAACTGTTTTTT
CDR3: CASSSGGEKLFF

J: TRBJ1-5
size: once
V: TRBV6-5
D: NA
length: 15
DNA: TGTGCCAGCAGGGGGGACTCCGGGTCAAGGCAGCCCCAGCATTTT
CDR3: CASRGDSGSRQPQHF

J: TRBJ2-5
size: NA
V: TRBV12-3/TRBV12-4
D: TRBD1
length: 13
DNA: TGTGCCAGCACAGGGGGTGTCCAAGAGACCCAGTACTTC
CDR3: CASTGGVQETQYF

J: TRBJ2-1
size: NA
V: TRBV6-1
D: TRBD2
length: 16
DNA: TGTGCCAGCAGTGAAGAGTCTAGCGGGGGGTACAATGAGCAGTTCTTC
CDR3: CASSEESSGGYNEQFF

J: TRBJ1-3
size: NA
V: TRBV2
D: TRBD1
length: 16
DNA: TGTGCCAGCAGGGGGACAGCCCGTGCCTCTGGAAACACCATATATTTT
CDR3: CASRGTARASGNTIYF

J: TRBJ2-5
size: NA
V: TRBV10-3
D: NA
length: 14
DNA: TGTGCCATCAGTGAGTCATCGGGTCGGGAGACCCAGTACTTC
CDR3: CAISESSGRETQYF

J: TRBJ1-2
size: few
V: TRBV21-1
D: NA
length: 14
DNA: TGTGCCAGCAGCAAAGGCGACAGGGAGGACGGCTACACCTTC
CDR3: CASSKGDREDGYTF

J: TRBJ2-1
size: NA
V: TRBV7-2
D: TRBD2
length: 17
DNA: TGTGCCAGCAGCTTAGCGCGGCGGGAGGGGATCTACAATGAGCAGTTCTTC
CDR3: CASSLARREGIYNEQFF

J: TRBJ2-5
size: NA
V: TRBV29-1
D: NA
length: 12
DNA: TGCAGCGGTGGGGGGATCCAAGAGACCCAGTACTTC
CDR3: CSGGGIQETQYF

J: TRBJ1-4
size: NA
V: TRBV19
D: TRBD1
length: 15
DNA: TGTGCCAGTACTGATTTGGGACAGGCGACGGAAAAACTGTTTTTT
CDR3: CASTDLGQATEKLFF

J: TRBJ2-1
size: once
V: TRBV4-1
D: TRBD1
length: 16
DNA: TGCGCCAGCAGCCAAGGGGTCGGGACAGGGGACAATGAGCAGTTCTTC
CDR3: CASSQGVGTGDNEQFF

J: TRBJ2-7
size: NA
V: TRBV9
D: NA
length: 15
DNA: TGTGCCAGCAGCGCCGGCGGGATACTATCCCACGAGCAGTACTTC
CDR3: CASSAGGILSHEQYF

J: TRBJ2-3
size: few
V: TRBV5-1
D: TRBD2
length: 14
DNA: TGCGCCAGCAGCCCGCGGACTAGCGGAGATACGCAGTATTTT
CDR3: CASSPRTSGDTQYF

J: TRBJ2-2
size: NA
V: TRBV19
D: TRBD2
length: 15
DNA: TGTGCCAGTAGTTGGGGACTAGCGAACACCGGGGAGCTGTTTTTT
CDR3: CASSWGLANTGELFF

J: TRBJ2-1
size: NA
V: TRBV5-8
D: TRBD2
length: 18
DNA: TGTGCCAGCAGCTCCGGAAAGGACACTAGCGGGGTTTACAATGAGCAGTTCTTC
CDR3: CASSSGKDTSGVYNEQFF

J: TRBJ2-7
size: NA
V: TRBV23-1
D: TRBD1
length: 15
DNA: TGCGCCAGCAGCCCTCCCCCAGGACAGGGCTACGAGCAGTACTTC
CDR3: CASSPPPGQGYEQYF

J: TRBJ2-5
size: once
V: TRBV5-1
D: TRBD2
length: 16
DNA: TGCGCCAGCAGCCCGGCCCCACTAGCGGGAGTTGAGACCCAGTACTTC
CDR3: CASSPAPLAGVETQYF